Below, 19 T cell receptor beta chains from the same sample are listed, as sequenced in a study of blood T cell repertoires in COVID-19. TCRdb's table, derived via immunoSEQ multiplex PCR, lists solely in-frame clones and lacks some. This table holds more than 70,000 clones, about 82% found once. Input material: peripheral blood. These receptors came from a woman older than 75 in a cohort sampled during active or convalescent COVID-19.

The rearrangement links TRBV7-2 to TRBJ2-5, with no clear D. Trimming took off 5 bases at V and 4 bases at J, with 11 bases between the two ends. The CDR3 is 13 residues long. CDR1 is SGHTA and CDR2 is FQGNSA in the germline V gene. CDR3 bases: TGTGCCAGCAGCACAAGCGTAGGAGAGACCCAGTACTTC. It is translated as CASSTSVGETQYF.

This chain connects TRBV14 to TRBJ2-3; 8 bases are a match to TRBD2. Per germline, CDR1 SGHDN and CDR2 FVKESK. The CDR3 has 15 amino acids. Germline trimming cut 5 bases from V and 2 bases from J; bases unmatched to any gene: 6. CDR3 sequence (DNA): TGTGCCAGCAGCAAACGGGAGGGCCACACAGATACGCAGTATTTT. It translates to CASSKREGHTDTQYF.

V gene TRBV24-1 combines with J gene TRBJ1-2; 9 bases agree with TRBD1. CDR1 is KGHDR and CDR2 is SFDVKD in the germline V gene. With 3 bases clipped from V and 4 bases from J, the junction kept 5 bases outside the gene matches. This CDR3 has 15 residues. This CDR3 is CATSDADRGGYGYTF. DNA of the CDR3: TGTGCCACCAGTGATGCGGACAGGGGAGGCTATGGCTACACCTTC.

V usage is TRBV28 and J usage is TRBJ1-1; TRBD1 matches at 10 bases. The V gene end was trimmed by 2 bases and the J gene end by 1 base; junction bases not matched to a gene: 4. Germline-derived CDR1 and CDR2 are MDHEN and SYDVKM. The CDR3 length is 16 residues. CDR3 DNA sequence: TGTGCCAGCAGTTTACCGACAGGGGGCAGGAACACTGAAGCTTTCTTT. Its protein is CASSLPTGGRNTEAFF.

The rearrangement joins TRBV27 to TRBJ1-1; no clear D. Germline-derived CDR1 and CDR2 are MNHEY and SMNVEV (reference sequence). This CDR3 is built from 14 residues. V was cut by 7 bases and J by 1 base, with 13 bases left in between. This CDR3 is CASTRIGANTEAFF. Here the CDR3 DNA reads TGTGCCAGCACCCGGATCGGAGCGAACACTGAAGCTTTCTTT.

This chain connects TRBV5-8 to TRBJ2-1; 13 bases match TRBD2. Per germline, CDR1 SGHTS and CDR2 YDEGEE. The V and J ends lost 4 bases and 1 base, in that order; junction bases with no gene match: 2. This CDR3 spans 16 amino acids. CDR3 sequence (DNA): TGTGCCAGCAGCCCGGGACTAGCGGGATCCTACAATGAGCAGTTCTTC. Translation: CASSPGLAGSYNEQFF.

The chain joins TRBV19 to TRBJ1-2; D might be TRBD1 (6 bases). The CDR3 is 15 amino acids. V lost 4 bases, J lost 5 bases, and 17 bases lay in between. Germline CDR1 is LNHDA and CDR2 is SQIVND (reference sequence). Written as DNA, the CDR3 is TGTGCCAGTAGTACCCTAAGGACAGACTTTTATGGCTACACCTTC. It is translated as CASSTLRTDFYGYTF.

This clone was observed a few times. The rearrangement uses TRBV7-2 and TRBJ2-1; D ambiguous. Per germline, CDR1 SGHTA and CDR2 FQGNSA. V was clipped by 1 base and J by 6 bases, with 13 bases between them. This CDR3 is 15 amino acids long. This CDR3 reads CASSLEALVLNEQFF. CDR3 DNA: TGTGCCAGCAGCTTAGAAGCTTTAGTACTCAATGAGCAGTTCTTC.

The chain is built from TRBV9 and TRBJ2-7, with D maybe TRBD1 (7 bases). The CDR3 consists of 15 residues. V was shortened by 6 bases and J by 6 bases, with 22 bases between the two germline ends. Per the germline V gene, CDR1 is SGDLS and CDR2 is YYNGEE. For the CDR3, the DNA is TGTGCCAGCAAAAGGGAGACAGGGCCCGGGGGCGAGCAGTACTTC. Amino acids: CASKRETGPGGEQYF.

The V call is TRBV6-5, the J call TRBJ2-1; no clear D. CDR3 length: 13 amino acids. Between the trimmed V and J ends, which lost 2 bases and 10 bases, there was a span of 12 bases. Germline CDR1 and CDR2: MNHEY and SVGAGI. In nucleotides, the CDR3 is TGTGCCAGCAGTTACGATTCCGCGTTCGAGCAGTTCTTC. Translated: CASSYDSAFEQFF.

The CDR3 bases are TGCAGCGGCGGACAGCGTGAGACCCAGTACTTC. Translating it yields CSGGQRETQYF. This chain uses TRBV29-1 with TRBJ2-5, with a weak D call TRBD1 (6 bases). V gave up 7 bases and J gave up 5 bases, with 11 bases separating them. CDR1 is SQVTM and CDR2 is ANQGSEA in the germline V gene. The CDR3 covers 11 residues.

The rearrangement uses TRBV27 and TRBJ1-1; D is undetermined. V lost 2 bases to trimming and J lost 3 bases, with 10 bases between them. The CDR3 is 14 amino acids. Per the germline V gene, CDR1 is MNHEY and CDR2 is SMNVEV (reference sequence). The CDR3 reads CASSLEAGDTEAFF. CDR3 DNA sequence: TGTGCCAGCAGTTTAGAGGCTGGAGACACTGAAGCTTTCTTT.

This chain uses TRBV19 with TRBJ1-1; no firm D call. Looked up from germline, CDR1 is LNHDA and CDR2 is SQIVND (reference sequence). Trimming removed 3 bases from V and 0 bases from J, with 14 bases in between. The CDR3 is 16 residues long. The CDR3 DNA reads TGTGCCAGTAGTATTAAGTCAGTTTCCATGAACACTGAAGCTTTCTTT. Its translation: CASSIKSVSMNTEAFF.

The rearrangement joins TRBV27 to TRBJ1-2; 9 bases are shared with TRBD1. Germline CDR1 is MNHEY and CDR2 is SMNVEV (reference sequence). Trimming took 4 bases from V and 7 from J; bases not matched to a gene: 1. The CDR3 contains 12 residues. The CDR3 coding sequence is TGTGCCAGCAGTTCGACAGGGGGTGGCTACACCTTC. Protein sequence: CASSSTGGGYTF.

The chain joins TRBV19 to TRBJ1-1, with TRBD1 matching 8 bases. The CDR3 totals 14 residues. CDR1 LNHDA and CDR2 SQIVND come from the germline V gene (reference sequence). The trim removed 4 bases at V and 4 bases at J, leaving 5 bases unmatched. CDR3 nucleotide sequence: TGTGCCAGTAGTAGTAACAGGGGGGTCACTGAAGCTTTCTTT. Translated, it gives CASSSNRGVTEAFF.

This chain connects TRBV28 to TRBJ2-2; TRBD1 matches 8 bases. The CDR3 has 15 residues. With 4 bases clipped from V and 6 bases from J, the junction kept 7 bases outside the gene matches. The germline V gene encodes CDR1 MDHEN and CDR2 SYDVKM. The CDR3 protein is CASSSETGVAGELFF. The DNA of the CDR3 is TGTGCCAGCAGTTCCGAGACAGGGGTAGCCGGGGAGCTGTTTTTT.

The genes are TRBV5-5 and TRBJ1-2; perhaps TRBD1 as D (5 bases). Trimming took 3 bases from V and 4 from J, leaving 10 bases between them. Per the germline V gene, CDR1 is SGHKS and CDR2 is YYEKEE (reference sequence). There are 13 residues in the CDR3. Written as DNA, the CDR3 is TGTGCCAGCAGCTCAGACAGTGCCTATGGCTACACCTTC. Protein sequence: CASSSDSAYGYTF.

This sequence joins TRBV5-1 and TRBJ1-2; D is unresolved. V was pared by 4 bases and J by 2 bases, with 9 bases between. The germline V gene has CDR1 SGHRS and CDR2 YFSETQ. The CDR3 is 13 residues long. CDR3 DNA: TGCGCCAGCAGCCCGACTGAGAACTATGGCTACACCTTC. It translates to CASSPTENYGYTF. The whole variable domain, filled in from reference TRBV5-1 and TRBJ1-2, reads KAGVTQTPRYLIKTRGQQVTLSCSPISGHRSVSWYQQTPGQGLQFLFEYFSETQRNKGNFPGRFSGRQFSNSRSEMNVSTLELGDSALYLCASSPTENYGYTFGSGTRLTVV.

The rearrangement joins TRBV28 to TRBJ1-5, with 9 bases fitting TRBD1. There are 16 residues in the CDR3. V gave up 5 bases and J gave up 2 bases; unmatched junction bases: 7. CDR1 is MDHEN, CDR2 SYDVKM, per germline. The CDR3 sequence is CASSTIQGAGNQPQHF. The DNA for the CDR3 is TGTGCCAGCAGTACGATACAGGGGGCCGGCAATCAGCCCCAGCATTTT.